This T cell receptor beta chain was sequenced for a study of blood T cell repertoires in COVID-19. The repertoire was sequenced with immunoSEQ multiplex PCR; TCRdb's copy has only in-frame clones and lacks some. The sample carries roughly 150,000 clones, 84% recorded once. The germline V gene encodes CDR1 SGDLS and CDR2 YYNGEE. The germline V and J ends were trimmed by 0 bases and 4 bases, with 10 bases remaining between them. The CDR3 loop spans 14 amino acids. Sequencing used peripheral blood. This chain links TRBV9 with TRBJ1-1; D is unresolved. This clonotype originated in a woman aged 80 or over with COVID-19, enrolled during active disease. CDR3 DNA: TGTGCCAGCAGCGTAGATGGCAGTTCCACTGAAGCTTTCTTT. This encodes CASSVDGSSTEAFF.